This T cell receptor (beta chain) was documented in a study of T cell responses to AZD1222 COVID-19 vaccine. General study points: With two AZD1222 doses given, Spike-specific TCR breadth and depth both rose. Spike was spanned by vaccine-associated CD4 TCRs, which were dominant at 160-218 and 743-854. White British ancestry dominated among donors, who included more females, and clonal diversity was possibly underestimated.

Assay used: immunoSEQ multiplex PCR; TCRdb lists only in-frame clones, some missing. Altogether 140,000 to 150,000 clones are present, about 93% being singletons, with the ten largest covering 2.8%. On this clone itself: The antigen remains unidentified.

Germline V gene data show CDR1 as SGHAT and CDR2 as FQNNGV. The CDR3 is 18 residues long. V was clipped by 0 bases and J by 0 bases, with 12 bases between them. The chain uses TRBV11-2 and TRBJ1-6, with D maybe TRBD1 (5 bases). Material: peripheral blood, obtained on day 0 of MenACWY control vaccination. This TCR came from an adult in good health. Here the CDR3 DNA reads TGTGCCAGCAGCTTAGATAGACGGGGGAGCTCCTATAATTCACCCCTCCACTTT. Protein sequence: CASSLDRRGSSYNSPLHF. Based on the CDR3 plus reference TRBV11-2 and TRBJ1-6, the full variable domain is EAGVAQSPRYKIIEKRQSVAFWCNPISGHATLYWYQQILGQGPKLLIQFQNNGVVDDSQLPKDRFSAERLKGVDSTLKIQPAKLEDSAVYLCASSLDRRGSSYNSPLHFGNGTRLTVT.